This T cell receptor (beta chain) appears in the sequencing data of a study of identical twins. MiXCR, applied by TCRdb to the 5' RACE reads, yields one record per CDR3 protein. The sample lists around 470,000 distinct CDR3 sequences, 13% to 15% seen once, with approximately 0.52% in the top ten. The CDR3 is 13 amino acids. V was cut by 7 bases and J by 0 bases, with 12 bases left in between. Germline V gene lookup returns CDR1 SQVTM and CDR2 ANQGSEA. Whole-study results and caveats: Model-predicted out-of-frame TCR alpha sharing fell below observed values in monozygotic twins. Beta clonotypes that were abundant in cord blood contained fewer insertions, a pattern absent from memory repertoires. The study found excess low generation probability among twin-shared out-of-frame alpha sequences.

As regards this clonotype: Its specificity is unknown.

The same data also went into a second study, on yellow fever vaccine responses in identical twins. This second study notes: Vaccine-induced T cell responses in twins were reportedly observed to appear partly convergent, partly personalized.

The TCR was taken from a woman between 18 and 29 years old in good health. The sample was CD4+ T cells sorted from blood. The chain links TRBV29-1 to TRBJ1-1, with D possibly matching TRBD1 (6 bases). The CDR3 coding sequence is TGCAGCGCATACAGGGAATTGAACACTGAAGCTTTCTTT. Translating it yields CSAYRELNTEAFF.